Below, one T cell receptor (beta chain) is given with its context. Its antigen is currently unknown. The data stem from a study of blood T cells in healthy people across ages. Whole-study findings and limits: Naive CD4+ cells and diversity were both higher in long-lived donors than in aged donors. Diversity of TCR beta per million T cells declined in a roughly linear way with age. Calculation of diversity from one million T cells yielded estimates considered to be underestimates.

Trimming cost V 0 bases and J 2 bases, with 10 bases left between them. Germline V gives CDR1 LGHDT, CDR2 YNNKEL (reference sequence). This CDR3 spans 15 amino acids. Sample-barcoded 5' priming and a J-beta primer mix drove a second PCR of roughly 7 to 11 cycles. From the 5' RACE reads, TCRdb called clonotypes with MiXCR, one entry per CDR3 protein. Of 550,000 to 750,000 distinct CDR3 sequences listed, around a fifth are singletons. The TCR sequence derives from a man aged 70-80 years in good health. V gene TRBV3-1 combines with J gene TRBJ2-5, with D possibly TRBD2 on 6 matching bases. Sequenced input: blood. Here the CDR3 reads CASSQESSVQETQYF. CDR3 nucleotides: TGTGCCAGCAGCCAAGAATCTAGCGTACAAGAGACCCAGTACTTC.